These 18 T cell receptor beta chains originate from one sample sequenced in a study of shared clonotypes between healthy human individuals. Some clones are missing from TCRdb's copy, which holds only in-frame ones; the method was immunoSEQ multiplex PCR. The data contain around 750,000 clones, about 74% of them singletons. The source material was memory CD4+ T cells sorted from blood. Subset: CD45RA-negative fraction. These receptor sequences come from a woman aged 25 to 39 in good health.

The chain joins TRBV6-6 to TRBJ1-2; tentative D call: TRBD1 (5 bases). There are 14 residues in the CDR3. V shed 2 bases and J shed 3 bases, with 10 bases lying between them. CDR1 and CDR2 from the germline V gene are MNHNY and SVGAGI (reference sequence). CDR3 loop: CASSYRGGDYGYTF. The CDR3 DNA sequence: TGTGCCAGCAGTTACCGGGGAGGGGACTATGGCTACACCTTC.

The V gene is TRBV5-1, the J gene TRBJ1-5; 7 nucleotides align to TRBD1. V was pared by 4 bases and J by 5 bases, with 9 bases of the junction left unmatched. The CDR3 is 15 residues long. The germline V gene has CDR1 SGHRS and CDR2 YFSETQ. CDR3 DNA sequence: TGCGCCAGCAGCCTACTAGGACAGGCCGATCAGCCCCAGCATTTT. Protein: CASSLLGQADQPQHF.

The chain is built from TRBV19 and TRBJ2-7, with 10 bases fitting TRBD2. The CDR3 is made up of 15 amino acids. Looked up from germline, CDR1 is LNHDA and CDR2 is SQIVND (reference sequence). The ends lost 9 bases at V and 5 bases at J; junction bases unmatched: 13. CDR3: CASTKRGGLADEQYF. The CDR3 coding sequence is TGTGCCAGCACTAAACGTGGTGGACTAGCGGACGAGCAGTACTTC. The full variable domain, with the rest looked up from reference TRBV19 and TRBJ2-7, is DGGITQSPKYLFRKEGQNVTLSCEQNLNHDAMYWYRQDPGQGLRLIYYSQIVNDFQKGDIAEGYSVSREKKESFPLTVTSAQKNPTAFYLCASTKRGGLADEQYFGPGTRLTVT.

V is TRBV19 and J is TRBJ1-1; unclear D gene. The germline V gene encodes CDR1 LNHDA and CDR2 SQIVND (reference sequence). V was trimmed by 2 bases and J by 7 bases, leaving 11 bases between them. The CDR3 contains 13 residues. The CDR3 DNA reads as TGTGCCAGTAGTATACGGCAGCCGGGTGAAGCTTTCTTT. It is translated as CASSIRQPGEAFF.

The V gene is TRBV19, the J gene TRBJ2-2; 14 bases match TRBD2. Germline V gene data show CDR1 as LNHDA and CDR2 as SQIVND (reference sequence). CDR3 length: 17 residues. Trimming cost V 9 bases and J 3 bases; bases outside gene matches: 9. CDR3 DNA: TGTGCCAGCCGAGGGACTAGCGGGAGTGGGTACACCGGGGAGCTGTTTTTT. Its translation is CASRGTSGSGYTGELFF.

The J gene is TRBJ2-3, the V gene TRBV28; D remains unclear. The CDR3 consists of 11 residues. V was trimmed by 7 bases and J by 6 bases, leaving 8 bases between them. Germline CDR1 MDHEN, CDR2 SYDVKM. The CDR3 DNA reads TGTGCCAGCAAAAGTGGGGATACGCAGTATTTT. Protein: CASKSGDTQYF.

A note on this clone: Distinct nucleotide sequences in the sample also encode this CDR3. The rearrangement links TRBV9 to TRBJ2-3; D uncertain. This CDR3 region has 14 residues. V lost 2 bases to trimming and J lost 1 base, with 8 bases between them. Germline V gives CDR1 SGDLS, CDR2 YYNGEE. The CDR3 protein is CASSVRSGTDTQYF. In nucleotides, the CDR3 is TGTGCCAGCAGCGTCAGGTCAGGCACAGATACGCAGTATTTT.

CDR3: CASTKQGAPGEQYF. In DNA, the CDR3 is TGTGCCAGCACGAAACAGGGGGCTCCGGGTGAGCAGTACTTC. The V call is TRBV6-6, the J call TRBJ2-7, with 9 bases matching TRBD1. V shed 7 bases and J 7 bases; nucleotides not matched to a gene: 11. The CDR3 covers 14 residues. Looked up from germline, CDR1 is MNHNY and CDR2 is SVGAGI (reference sequence).

The CDR3 loop reads CASSPATRNTEAFF. The CDR3 DNA reads as TGTGCCAGCTCACCCGCAACGAGAAACACTGAAGCTTTCTTT. The chain couples TRBV18 to TRBJ1-1; no definite D call. The CDR3 has 14 amino acids. CDR1 and CDR2 from the germline V gene are KGHSH and LQKENI. V was clipped by 3 bases and J by 2 bases, with 10 bases between them.

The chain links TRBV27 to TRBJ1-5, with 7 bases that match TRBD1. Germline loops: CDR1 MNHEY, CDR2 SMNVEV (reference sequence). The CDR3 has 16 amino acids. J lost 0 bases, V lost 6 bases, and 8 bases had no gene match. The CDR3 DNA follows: TGTGCCAGCAGGGAGACAGGGTATTATAGCAATCAGCCCCAGCATTTT. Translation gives CASRETGYYSNQPQHF.

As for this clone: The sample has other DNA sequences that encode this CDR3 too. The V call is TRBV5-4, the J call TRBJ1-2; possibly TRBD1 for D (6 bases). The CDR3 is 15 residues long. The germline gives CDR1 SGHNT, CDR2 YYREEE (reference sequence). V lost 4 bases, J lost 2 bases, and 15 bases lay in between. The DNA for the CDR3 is TGTGCCAGCAGCCCGGGGGCAGGAGAGAACTATGGCTACACCTTC. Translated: CASSPGAGENYGYTF.

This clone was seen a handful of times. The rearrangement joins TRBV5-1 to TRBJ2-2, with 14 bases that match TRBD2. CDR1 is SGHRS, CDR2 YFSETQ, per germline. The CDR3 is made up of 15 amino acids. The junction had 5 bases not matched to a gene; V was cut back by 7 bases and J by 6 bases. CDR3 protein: CASAPGLAGAGELFF. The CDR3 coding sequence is TGCGCCAGCGCACCGGGACTAGCGGGAGCCGGGGAGCTGTTTTTT.

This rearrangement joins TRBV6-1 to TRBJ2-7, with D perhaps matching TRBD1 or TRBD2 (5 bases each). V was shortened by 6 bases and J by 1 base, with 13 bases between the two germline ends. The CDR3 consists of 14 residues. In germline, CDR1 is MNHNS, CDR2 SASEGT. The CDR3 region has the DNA TGTGCCAGCAGCCCGGGACGAATTTCCTACGAGCAGTACTTC. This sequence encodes CASSPGRISYEQYF.

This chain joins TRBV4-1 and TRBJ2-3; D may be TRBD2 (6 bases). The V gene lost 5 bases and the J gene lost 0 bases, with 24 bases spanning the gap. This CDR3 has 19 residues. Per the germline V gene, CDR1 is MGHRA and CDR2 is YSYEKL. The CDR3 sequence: CASSTNDWRDLTSTDTQYF. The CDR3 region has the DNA TGCGCCAGCAGCACGAACGATTGGCGGGATTTAACTAGCACAGATACGCAGTATTTT.

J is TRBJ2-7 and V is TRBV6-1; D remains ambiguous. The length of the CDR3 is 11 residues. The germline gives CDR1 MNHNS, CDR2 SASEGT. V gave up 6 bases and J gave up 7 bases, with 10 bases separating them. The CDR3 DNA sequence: TGTGCCAGCAGGCAGAATCGGGAGCAGTACTTC. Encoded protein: CASRQNREQYF.

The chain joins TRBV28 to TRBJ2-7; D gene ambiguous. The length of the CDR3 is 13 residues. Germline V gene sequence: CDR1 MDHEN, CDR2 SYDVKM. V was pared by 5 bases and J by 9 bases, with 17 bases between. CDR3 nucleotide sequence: TGTGCCAGCAGTCCAACAATGCCCTCCGGGCAGTACTTC. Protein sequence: CASSPTMPSGQYF.

This CDR3 reads CASSPRARKRADTQYF. CDR3 sequence (DNA): TGTGCCAGCAGCCCCAGGGCCAGGAAGAGGGCAGATACGCAGTATTTT. The rearrangement uses TRBV14 and TRBJ2-3, with D perhaps being TRBD1 or TRBD2 (5 bases each). Trimming cost V 4 bases and J 4 bases, with 18 bases left between them. The CDR3 is 16 amino acids. CDR1 is SGHDN, CDR2 FVKESK, per germline. The variable domain in full, completed from reference TRBV14 and TRBJ2-3, reads EAGVTQFPSHSVIEKGQTVTLRCDPISGHDNLYWYRRVMGKEIKFLLHFVKESKQDESGMPNNRFLAERTGGTYSTLKVQPAELEDSGVYFCASSPRARKRADTQYFGPGTRLTVL.

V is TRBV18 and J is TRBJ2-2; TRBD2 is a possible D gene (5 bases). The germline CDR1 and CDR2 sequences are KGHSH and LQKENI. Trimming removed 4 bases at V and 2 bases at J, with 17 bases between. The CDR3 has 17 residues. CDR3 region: CASSRRLGLNNTGELFF. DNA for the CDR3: TGTGCCAGCTCACGACGGCTAGGACTGAACAACACCGGGGAGCTGTTTTTT.